This T cell receptor beta chain was observed in a study of T cells in Graves' hyperthyroidism and ophthalmopathy. Study-wide results and caveats: Within blood appeared most thyroid clonotypes that had expanded above 0.001. In the analysis, a 13 V-J model separated ophthalmopathy from stable hyperthyroidism.

As regards this clonotype: The target antigen is unknown.

The source material, RNA transcripts, was used to amplify TCR beta CDR3 regions. RT-PCR in the first round (using the HTBI primer set) targeted the TCR CDR3. From the multiplex PCR reads, TCRdb called clonotypes with MiXCR, one entry per CDR3 protein. The data hold around 300,000 distinct CDR3 sequences, with around 25% observed a single time. This receptor was identified in a man aged 40-55 years with Graves' hyperthyroidism that later progressed to Graves' ophthalmopathy. Sequencing used blood.

The CDR3 here is CASSYMGAGTEAFF. The CDR3, as DNA: TGTGCCAGCAGTTATATGGGGGCTGGCACTGAAGCTTTCTTT. The rearrangement links TRBV6-5 to TRBJ1-1; D perhaps matches TRBD1 (6 bases). Per the germline V gene, CDR1 is MNHEY and CDR2 is SVGAGI. There are 14 residues in the CDR3. Trimming left V 3 bases short and J 4 bases short, with 12 bases between.